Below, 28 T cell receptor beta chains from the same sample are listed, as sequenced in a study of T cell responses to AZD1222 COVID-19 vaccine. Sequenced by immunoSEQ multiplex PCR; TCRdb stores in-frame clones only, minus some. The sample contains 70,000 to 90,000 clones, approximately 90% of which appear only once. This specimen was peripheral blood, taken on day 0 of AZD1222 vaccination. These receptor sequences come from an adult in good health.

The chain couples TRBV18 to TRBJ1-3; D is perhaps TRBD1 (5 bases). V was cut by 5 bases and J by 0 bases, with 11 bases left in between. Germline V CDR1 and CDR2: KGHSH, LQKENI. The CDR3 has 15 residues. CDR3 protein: CASSNRGNSGNTIYF. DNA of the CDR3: TGTGCCAGCTCAAACCGGGGCAACTCTGGAAACACCATATATTTT.

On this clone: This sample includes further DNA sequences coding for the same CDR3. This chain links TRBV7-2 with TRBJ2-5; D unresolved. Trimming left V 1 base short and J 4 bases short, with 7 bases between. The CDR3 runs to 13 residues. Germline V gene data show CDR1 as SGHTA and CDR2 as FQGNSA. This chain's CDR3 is CASSLDRRETQYF. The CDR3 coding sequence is TGTGCCAGCAGCTTAGATCGGCGAGAGACCCAGTACTTC.

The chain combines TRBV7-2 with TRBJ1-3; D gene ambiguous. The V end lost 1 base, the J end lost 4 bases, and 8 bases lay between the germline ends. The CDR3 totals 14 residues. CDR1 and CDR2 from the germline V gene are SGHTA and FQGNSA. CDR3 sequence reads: CASSLGVAGNTIYF. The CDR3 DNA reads TGTGCCAGCAGCTTAGGGGTTGCCGGAAACACCATATATTTT.

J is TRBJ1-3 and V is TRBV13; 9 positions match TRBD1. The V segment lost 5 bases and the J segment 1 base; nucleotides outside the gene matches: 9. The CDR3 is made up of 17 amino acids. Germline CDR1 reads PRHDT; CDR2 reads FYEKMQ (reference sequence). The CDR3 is CASSRIQGALSGNTIYF. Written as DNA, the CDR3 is TGTGCCAGCAGCCGCATACAGGGGGCGCTTTCTGGAAACACCATATATTTT.

CDR3 in DNA: TGTGCCAGCAGCCCTAGCGGGGGGAGCTACGAGCAGTACTTC. Encoded protein: CASSPSGGSYEQYF. The chain joins TRBV11-2 to TRBJ2-7, with 11 bases matching TRBD2. The CDR3 totals 14 residues. J gave up 3 bases and V 5 bases, and 3 bases lay outside the gene matches. Germline CDR1 SGHAT, CDR2 FQNNGV.

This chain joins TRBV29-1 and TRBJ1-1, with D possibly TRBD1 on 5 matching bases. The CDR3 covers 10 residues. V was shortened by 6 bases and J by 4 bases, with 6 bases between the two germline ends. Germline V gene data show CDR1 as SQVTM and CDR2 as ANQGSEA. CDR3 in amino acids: CSVRVTEAFF. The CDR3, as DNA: TGCAGCGTCAGGGTCACTGAAGCTTTCTTT. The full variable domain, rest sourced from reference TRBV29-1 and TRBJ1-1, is SAVISQKPSRDICQRGTSLTIQCQVDSQVTMMFWYRQQPGQSLTLIATANQGSEATYESGFVIDKFPISRPNLTFSTLTVSNMSPEDSSIYLCSVRVTEAFFGQGTRLTVV.

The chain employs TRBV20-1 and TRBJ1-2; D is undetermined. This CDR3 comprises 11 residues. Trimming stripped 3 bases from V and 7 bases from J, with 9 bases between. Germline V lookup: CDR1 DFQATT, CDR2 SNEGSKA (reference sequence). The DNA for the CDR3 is TGCAGTGCTAGCCACATATCTGGCTACACCTTC. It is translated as CSASHISGYTF.

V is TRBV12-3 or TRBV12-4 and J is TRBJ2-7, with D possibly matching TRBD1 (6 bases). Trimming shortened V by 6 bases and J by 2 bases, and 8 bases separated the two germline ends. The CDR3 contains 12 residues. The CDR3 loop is CASRTGAYEQYF. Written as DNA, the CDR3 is TGTGCCAGCAGGACAGGTGCCTACGAGCAGTACTTC.

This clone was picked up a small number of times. CDR3 amino acids: CASSFGQNYEQYF. CDR3 sequence (DNA): TGTGCCAGCAGCTTTGGACAGAACTACGAGCAGTACTTC. V usage is TRBV5-8 and J usage is TRBJ2-7, with TRBD1 as a possible D gene (6 bases). The V gene's germline CDR1 is SGHTS and CDR2 YDEGEE. Between the trimmed V and J ends, which lost 2 bases and 3 bases, there was a span of 9 bases. The CDR3 is made up of 13 amino acids.

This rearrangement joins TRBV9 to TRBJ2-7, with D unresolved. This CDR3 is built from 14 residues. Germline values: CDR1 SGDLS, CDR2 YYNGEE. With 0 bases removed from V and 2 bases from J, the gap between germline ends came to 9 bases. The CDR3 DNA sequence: TGTGCCAGCAGCGTAGGTCCGGATACCTACGAGCAGTACTTC. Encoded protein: CASSVGPDTYEQYF.

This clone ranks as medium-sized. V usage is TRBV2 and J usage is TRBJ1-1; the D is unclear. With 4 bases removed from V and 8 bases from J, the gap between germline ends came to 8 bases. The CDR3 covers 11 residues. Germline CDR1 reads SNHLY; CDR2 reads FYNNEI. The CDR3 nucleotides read TGTGCCAGCAGTGCGATGACAGAAGCTTTCTTT. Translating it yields CASSAMTEAFF. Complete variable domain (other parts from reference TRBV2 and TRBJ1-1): EPEVTQTPSHQVTQMGQEVILRCVPISNHLYFYWYRQILGQKVEFLVSFYNNEISEKSEIFDDQFSVERPDGSNFTLKIRSTKLEDSAMYFCASSAMTEAFFGQGTRLTVV.

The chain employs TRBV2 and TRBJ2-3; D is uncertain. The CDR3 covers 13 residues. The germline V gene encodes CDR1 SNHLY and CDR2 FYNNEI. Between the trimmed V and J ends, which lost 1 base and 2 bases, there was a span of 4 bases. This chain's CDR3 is CASSEEVTDTQYF. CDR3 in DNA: TGTGCCAGCAGTGAAGAGGTCACAGATACGCAGTATTTT.

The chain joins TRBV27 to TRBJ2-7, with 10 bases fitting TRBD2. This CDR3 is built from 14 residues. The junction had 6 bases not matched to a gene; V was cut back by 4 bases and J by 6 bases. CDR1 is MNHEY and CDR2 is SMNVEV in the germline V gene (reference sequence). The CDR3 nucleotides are TGTGCCAGCAGTTCGAGCGGGAGGGCCTCCGAGCAGTACTTC. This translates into CASSSSGRASEQYF.

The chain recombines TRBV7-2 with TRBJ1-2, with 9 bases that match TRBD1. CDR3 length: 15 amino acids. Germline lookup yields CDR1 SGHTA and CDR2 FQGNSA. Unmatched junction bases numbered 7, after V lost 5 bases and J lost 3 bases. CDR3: CASSERTGVYYGYTF. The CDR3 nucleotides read TGTGCCAGCAGCGAAAGGACAGGGGTATACTATGGCTACACCTTC.

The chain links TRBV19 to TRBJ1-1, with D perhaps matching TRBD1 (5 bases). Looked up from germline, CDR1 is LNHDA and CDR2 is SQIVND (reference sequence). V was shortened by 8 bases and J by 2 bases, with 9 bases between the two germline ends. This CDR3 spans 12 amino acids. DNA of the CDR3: TGTGCCAGTTTTCAGGGAAACACTGAAGCTTTCTTT. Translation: CASFQGNTEAFF. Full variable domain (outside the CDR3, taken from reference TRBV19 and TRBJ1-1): DGGITQSPKYLFRKEGQNVTLSCEQNLNHDAMYWYRQDPGQGLRLIYYSQIVNDFQKGDIAEGYSVSREKKESFPLTVTSAQKNPTAFYLCASFQGNTEAFFGQGTRLTVV.

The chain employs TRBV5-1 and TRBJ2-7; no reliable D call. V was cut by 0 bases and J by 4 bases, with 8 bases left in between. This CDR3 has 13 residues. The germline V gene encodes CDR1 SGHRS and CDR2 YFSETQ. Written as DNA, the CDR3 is TGCGCCAGCAGCTTGGAGGCAGCGTACGAGCAGTACTTC. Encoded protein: CASSLEAAYEQYF.

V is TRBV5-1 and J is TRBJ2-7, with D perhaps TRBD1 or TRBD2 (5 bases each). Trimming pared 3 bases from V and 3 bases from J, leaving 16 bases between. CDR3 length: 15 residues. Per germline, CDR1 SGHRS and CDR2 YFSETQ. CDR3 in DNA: TGCGCCAGCAGCTGGGGGACGGAACTACGCTACGAGCAGTACTTC. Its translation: CASSWGTELRYEQYF.

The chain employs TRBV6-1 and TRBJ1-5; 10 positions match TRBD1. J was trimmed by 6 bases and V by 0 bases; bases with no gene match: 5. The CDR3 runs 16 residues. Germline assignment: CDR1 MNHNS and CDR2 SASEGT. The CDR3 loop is CASSEAWGQGSQPQHF. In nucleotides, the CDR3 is TGTGCCAGCAGTGAAGCGTGGGGACAGGGGTCTCAGCCCCAGCATTTT.

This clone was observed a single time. The CDR3 DNA reads as TGCGCCAGCAGCCCCCCTGGGGATGAGCAGCAAGAGACCCAGTACTTC. This encodes CASSPPGDEQQETQYF. J is TRBJ2-5 and V is TRBV5-1; D is ambiguous. CDR3 length equals 16 residues. V lost 4 bases, J lost 2 bases, and 18 bases lay in between. Germline CDR1 SGHRS, CDR2 YFSETQ.

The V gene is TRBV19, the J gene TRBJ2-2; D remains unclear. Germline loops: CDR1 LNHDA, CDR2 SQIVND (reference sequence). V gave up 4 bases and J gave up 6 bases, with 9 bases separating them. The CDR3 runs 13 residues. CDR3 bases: TGTGCCAGTAGTAAGACCCTGGCCGGGGAGCTGTTTTTT. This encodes CASSKTLAGELFF.

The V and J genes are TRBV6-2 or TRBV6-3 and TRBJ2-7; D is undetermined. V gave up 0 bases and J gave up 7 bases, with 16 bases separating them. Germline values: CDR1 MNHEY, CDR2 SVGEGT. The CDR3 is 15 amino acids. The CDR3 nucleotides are TGTGCCAGCAGTTACTCTCTTGGAGAACCGAGGGAGCAGTACTTC. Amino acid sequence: CASSYSLGEPREQYF.

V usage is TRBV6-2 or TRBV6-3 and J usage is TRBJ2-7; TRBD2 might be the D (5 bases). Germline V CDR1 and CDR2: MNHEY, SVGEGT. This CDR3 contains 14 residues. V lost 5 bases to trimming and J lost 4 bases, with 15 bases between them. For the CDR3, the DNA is TGTGCCAGCAGTGATCCCGGCCGAGGGTACGAGCAGTACTTC. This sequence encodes CASSDPGRGYEQYF.

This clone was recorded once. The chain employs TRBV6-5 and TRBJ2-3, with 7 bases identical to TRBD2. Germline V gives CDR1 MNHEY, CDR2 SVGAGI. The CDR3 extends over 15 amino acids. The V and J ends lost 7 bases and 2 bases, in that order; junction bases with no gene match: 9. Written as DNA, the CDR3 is TGTGCCAGCATAATGGGAGGGATAGTCACAGATACGCAGTATTTT. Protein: CASIMGGIVTDTQYF.

The CDR3 spells CASSLQQVTGSEAFF. CDR3 nucleotide sequence: TGTGCCAGCAGCTTGCAACAGGTAACAGGCTCTGAAGCTTTCTTT. The genes are TRBV5-8 and TRBJ1-1, with D perhaps matching TRBD1 (5 bases). The ends were cut back, 1 base at V and 6 bases at J, with 16 bases in the middle. Per germline, CDR1 SGHTS and CDR2 YDEGEE. The CDR3 has 15 amino acids.

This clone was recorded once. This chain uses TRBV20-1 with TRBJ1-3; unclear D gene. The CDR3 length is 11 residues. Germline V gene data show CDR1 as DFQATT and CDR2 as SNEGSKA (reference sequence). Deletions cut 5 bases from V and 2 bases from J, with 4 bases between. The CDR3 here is CSAPAGNTIYF. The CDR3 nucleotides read TGCAGTGCTCCCGCTGGAAACACCATATATTTT.

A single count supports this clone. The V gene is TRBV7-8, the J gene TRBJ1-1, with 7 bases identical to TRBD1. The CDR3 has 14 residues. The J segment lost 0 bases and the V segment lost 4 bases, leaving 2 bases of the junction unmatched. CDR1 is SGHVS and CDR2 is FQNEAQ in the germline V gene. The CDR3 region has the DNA TGTGCCAGCAGCTCGACAGGGATGAACACTGAAGCTTTCTTT. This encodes CASSSTGMNTEAFF.

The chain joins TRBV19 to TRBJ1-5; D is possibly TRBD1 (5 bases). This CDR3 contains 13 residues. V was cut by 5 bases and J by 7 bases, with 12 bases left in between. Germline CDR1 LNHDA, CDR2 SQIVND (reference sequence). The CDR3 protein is CASSGDPRQPQHF. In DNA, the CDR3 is TGTGCCAGTAGTGGGGACCCTAGACAGCCCCAGCATTTT.

The CDR3 DNA sequence: TGTGCCAGCAGTTCCAGGACAGGGTCCTACAATGAGCAGTTCTTC. Encoded protein: CASSSRTGSYNEQFF. J is TRBJ2-1 and V is TRBV27, with 8 bases lining up with TRBD1. Trimming cost V 4 bases and J 1 base; bases outside gene matches: 3. This CDR3 spans 15 amino acids. Germline CDR1 is MNHEY and CDR2 is SMNVEV (reference sequence).